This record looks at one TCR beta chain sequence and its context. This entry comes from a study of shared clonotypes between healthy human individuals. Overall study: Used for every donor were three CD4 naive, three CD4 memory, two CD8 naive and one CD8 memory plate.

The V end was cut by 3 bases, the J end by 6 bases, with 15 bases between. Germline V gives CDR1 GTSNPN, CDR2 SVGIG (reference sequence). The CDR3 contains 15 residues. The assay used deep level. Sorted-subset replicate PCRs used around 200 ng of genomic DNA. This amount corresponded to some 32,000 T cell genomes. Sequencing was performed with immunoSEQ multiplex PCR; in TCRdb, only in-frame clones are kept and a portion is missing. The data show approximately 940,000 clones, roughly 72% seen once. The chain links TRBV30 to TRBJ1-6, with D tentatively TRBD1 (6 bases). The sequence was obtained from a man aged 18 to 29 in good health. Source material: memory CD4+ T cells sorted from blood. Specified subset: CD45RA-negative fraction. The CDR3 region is CAWSPKGGTNSPLHF. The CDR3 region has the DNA TGTGCCTGGAGCCCCAAAGGGGGGACTAATTCACCCCTCCACTTT.